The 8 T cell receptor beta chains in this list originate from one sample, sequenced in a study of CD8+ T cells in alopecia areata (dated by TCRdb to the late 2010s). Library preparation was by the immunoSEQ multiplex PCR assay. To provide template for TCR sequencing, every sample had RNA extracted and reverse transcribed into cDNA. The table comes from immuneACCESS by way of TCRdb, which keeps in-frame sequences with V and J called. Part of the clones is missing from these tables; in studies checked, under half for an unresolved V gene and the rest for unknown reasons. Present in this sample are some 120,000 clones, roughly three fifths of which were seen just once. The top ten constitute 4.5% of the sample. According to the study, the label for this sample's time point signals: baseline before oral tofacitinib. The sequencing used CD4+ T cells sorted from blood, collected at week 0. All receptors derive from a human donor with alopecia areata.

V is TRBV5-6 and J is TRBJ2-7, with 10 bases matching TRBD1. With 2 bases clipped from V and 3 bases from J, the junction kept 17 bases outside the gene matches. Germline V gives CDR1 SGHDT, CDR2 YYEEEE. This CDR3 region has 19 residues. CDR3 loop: CASSFGQGQGLGLGYEQYF. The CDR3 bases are TGTGCCAGCAGCTTTGGTCAGGGACAGGGGTTGGGGTTGGGCTACGAGCAGTACTTC.

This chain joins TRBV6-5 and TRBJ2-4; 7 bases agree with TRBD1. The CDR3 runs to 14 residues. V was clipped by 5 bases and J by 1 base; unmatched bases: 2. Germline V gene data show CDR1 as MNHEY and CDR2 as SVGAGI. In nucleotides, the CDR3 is TGTGCCAGCAGTCAACAGGGGGCCAAAAACATTCAGTACTTC. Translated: CASSQQGAKNIQYF.

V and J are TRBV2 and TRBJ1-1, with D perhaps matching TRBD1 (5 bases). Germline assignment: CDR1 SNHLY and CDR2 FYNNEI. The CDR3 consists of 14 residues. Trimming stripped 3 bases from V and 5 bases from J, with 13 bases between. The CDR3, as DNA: TGTGCCAGCAGTGAGGCGGGGCGAGGGACTGAAGCTTTCTTT. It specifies CASSEAGRGTEAFF.

The CDR3, as DNA: TGTGCCAGCAGAACCAAATCGGGTGAAAAACTGTTTTTT. Residues: CASRTKSGEKLFF. The V call is TRBV5-4, the J call TRBJ1-4; D is ambiguous. V was shortened by 5 bases and J by 7 bases, with 12 bases between the two germline ends. This CDR3 comprises 13 residues. Germline CDR1 reads SGHNT; CDR2 reads YYREEE (reference sequence).

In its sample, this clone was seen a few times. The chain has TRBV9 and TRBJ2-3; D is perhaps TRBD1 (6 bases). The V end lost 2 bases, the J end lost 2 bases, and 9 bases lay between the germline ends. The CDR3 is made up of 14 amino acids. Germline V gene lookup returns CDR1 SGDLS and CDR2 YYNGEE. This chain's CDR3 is CASSVRGITDTQYF. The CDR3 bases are TGTGCCAGCAGCGTCAGGGGTATCACAGATACGCAGTATTTT.

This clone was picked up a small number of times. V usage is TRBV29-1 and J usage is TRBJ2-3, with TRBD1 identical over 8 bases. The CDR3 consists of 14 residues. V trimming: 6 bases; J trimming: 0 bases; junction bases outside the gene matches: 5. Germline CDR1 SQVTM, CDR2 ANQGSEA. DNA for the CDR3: TGCAGCGTGGGGACAGGCATCAGCACAGATACGCAGTATTTT. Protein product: CSVGTGISTDTQYF.

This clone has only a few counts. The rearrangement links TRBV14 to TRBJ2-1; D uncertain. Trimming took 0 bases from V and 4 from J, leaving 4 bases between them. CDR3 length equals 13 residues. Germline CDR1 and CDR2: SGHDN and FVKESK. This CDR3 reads CASSQEKYNEQFF. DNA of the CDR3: TGTGCCAGCAGCCAAGAGAAGTACAATGAGCAGTTCTTC.

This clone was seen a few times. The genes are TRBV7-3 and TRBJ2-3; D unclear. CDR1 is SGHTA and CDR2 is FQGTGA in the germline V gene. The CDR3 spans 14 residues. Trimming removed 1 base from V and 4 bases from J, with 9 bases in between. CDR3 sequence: CASSLNSAADTQYF. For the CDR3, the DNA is TGTGCCAGCAGCTTAAACAGCGCGGCAGATACGCAGTATTTT.